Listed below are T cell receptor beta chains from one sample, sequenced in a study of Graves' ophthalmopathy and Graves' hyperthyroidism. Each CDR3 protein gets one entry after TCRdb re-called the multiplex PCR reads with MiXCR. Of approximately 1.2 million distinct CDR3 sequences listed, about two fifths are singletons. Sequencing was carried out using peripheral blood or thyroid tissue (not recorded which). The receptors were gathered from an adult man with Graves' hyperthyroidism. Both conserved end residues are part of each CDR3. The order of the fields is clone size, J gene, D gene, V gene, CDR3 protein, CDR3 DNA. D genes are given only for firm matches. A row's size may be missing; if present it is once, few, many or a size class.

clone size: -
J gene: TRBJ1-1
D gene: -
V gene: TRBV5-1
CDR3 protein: CASSTSQGYTEAFF
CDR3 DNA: TGCGCCAGCAGCACCTCTCAGGGTTACACTGAAGCTTTCTTT

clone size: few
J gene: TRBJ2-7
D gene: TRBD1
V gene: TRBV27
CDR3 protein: CASSLYPDRGSPYEQYF
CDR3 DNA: TGTGCCAGCAGTTTATACCCGGACAGGGGAAGTCCCTACGAGCAGTACTTC

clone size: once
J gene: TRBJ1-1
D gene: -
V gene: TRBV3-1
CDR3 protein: CASSLSLILQRGGTEAFF
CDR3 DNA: TGTGCCAGCAGCCTAAGCCTTATACTCCAGAGGGGTGGCACTGAAGCTTTCTTT

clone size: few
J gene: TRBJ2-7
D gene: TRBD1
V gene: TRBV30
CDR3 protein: CAWIDREEQYF
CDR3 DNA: TGTGCCTGGATAGACAGGGAGGAGCAGTACTTC

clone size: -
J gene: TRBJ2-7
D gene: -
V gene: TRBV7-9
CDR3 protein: CASSYYSTEQYF
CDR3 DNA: TGTGCCAGCAGTTACTACAGTACCGAGCAGTACTTC

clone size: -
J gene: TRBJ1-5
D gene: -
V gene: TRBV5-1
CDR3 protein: CASSFMGGRQPQHF
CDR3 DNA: TGCGCCAGCAGCTTTATGGGGGGCAGACAGCCCCAGCATTTT

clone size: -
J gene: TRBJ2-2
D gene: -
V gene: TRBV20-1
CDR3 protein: CSAGLLGLNTGELFF
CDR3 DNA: TGCAGTGCCGGGTTACTGGGGCTGAACACCGGGGAGCTGTTTTTT

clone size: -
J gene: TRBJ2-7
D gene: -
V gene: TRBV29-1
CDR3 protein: CSVVTFSITYEQYF
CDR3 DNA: TGCAGCGTCGTTACCTTTTCAATAACCTACGAGCAGTACTTC

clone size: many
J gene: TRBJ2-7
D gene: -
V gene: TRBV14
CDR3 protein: CASCTSNSYEQYF
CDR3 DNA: TGTGCCAGCTGCACGTCCAACTCCTACGAGCAGTACTTC

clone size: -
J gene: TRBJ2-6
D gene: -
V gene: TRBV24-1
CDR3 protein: CATSETTGSGANVLTF
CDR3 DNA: TGTGCCACCAGTGAAACAACAGGGTCAGGGGCCAACGTCCTGACTTTC

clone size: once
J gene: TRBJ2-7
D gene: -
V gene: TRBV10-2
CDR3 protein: CASSQFLFGYEQYF
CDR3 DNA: TGTGCCAGCAGCCAATTTCTGTTCGGGTACGAGCAGTACTTC

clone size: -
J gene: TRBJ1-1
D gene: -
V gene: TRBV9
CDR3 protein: CASSQEGAGTEAFF
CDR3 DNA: TGTGCCAGCAGCCAAGAAGGGGCGGGCACTGAAGCTTTCTTT

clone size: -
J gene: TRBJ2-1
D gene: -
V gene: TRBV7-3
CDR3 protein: CASSLTPDRATEQFF
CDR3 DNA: TGTGCCAGCAGCTTAACGCCGGATCGGGCTACCGAGCAGTTCTTC

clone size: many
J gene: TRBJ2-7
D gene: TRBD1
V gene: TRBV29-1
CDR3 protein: CSVDTGDTYEQYF
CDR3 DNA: TGCAGCGTTGATACAGGGGATACCTACGAGCAGTACTTC

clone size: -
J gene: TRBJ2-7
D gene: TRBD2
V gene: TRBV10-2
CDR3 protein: CASSHPRLAGIYEQYF
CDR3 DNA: TGTGCCAGCTCACACCCTCGACTAGCGGGCATCTACGAGCAGTACTTC

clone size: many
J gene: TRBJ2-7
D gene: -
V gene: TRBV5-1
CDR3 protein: CASSLAGSPHEQYF
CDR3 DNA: TGCGCCAGCAGCTTGGCCGGGAGCCCCCACGAGCAGTACTTC

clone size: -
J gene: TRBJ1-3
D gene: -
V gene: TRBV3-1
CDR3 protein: CASTQRPGHSGNTIYF
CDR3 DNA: TGTGCCAGCACCCAACGTCCGGGGCACTCTGGAAACACCATATATTTT

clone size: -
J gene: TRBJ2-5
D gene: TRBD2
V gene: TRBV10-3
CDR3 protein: CASTQKGLAGETQYF
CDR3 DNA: TGTGCCAGCACCCAGAAGGGACTAGCAGGGGAGACCCAGTACTTC

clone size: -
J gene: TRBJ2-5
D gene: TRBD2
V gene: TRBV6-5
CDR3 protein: CASSYRGLAETQYF
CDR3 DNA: TGTGCCAGCAGTTACCGGGGACTAGCAGAGACCCAGTACTTC

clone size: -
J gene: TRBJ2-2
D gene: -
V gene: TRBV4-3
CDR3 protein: CASSQDRQRNTGELFF
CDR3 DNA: TGCGCCAGCAGCCAAGACCGTCAGCGTAACACCGGGGAGCTGTTTTTT

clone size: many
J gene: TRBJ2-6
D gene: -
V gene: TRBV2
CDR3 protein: CASSEARGANVLTF
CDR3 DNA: TGTGCCAGCAGTGAAGCGAGGGGGGCCAACGTCCTGACTTTC

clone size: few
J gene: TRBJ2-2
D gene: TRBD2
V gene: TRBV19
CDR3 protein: CASTTGAAGGPNGELFF
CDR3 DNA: TGTGCCAGCACCACGGGAGCAGCGGGAGGGCCGAACGGGGAGCTGTTTTTT

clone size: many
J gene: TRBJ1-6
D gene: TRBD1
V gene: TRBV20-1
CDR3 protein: CSAPDRGDSPLHF
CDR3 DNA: TGCAGTGCTCCGGACAGGGGTGATTCACCCCTCCACTTT

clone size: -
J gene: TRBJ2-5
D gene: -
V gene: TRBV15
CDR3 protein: CATSTEQETKYF
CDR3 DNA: TGTGCCACCAGCACCGAGCAGGAGACCAAGTACTTC

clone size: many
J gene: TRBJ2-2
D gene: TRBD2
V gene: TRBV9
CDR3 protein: CASSETSGGLTGELFF
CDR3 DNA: TGTGCCAGCAGCGAAACTAGCGGGGGGCTCACCGGGGAGCTGTTTTTT

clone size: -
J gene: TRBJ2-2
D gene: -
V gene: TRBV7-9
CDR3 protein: CASSPRTGYTGELFF
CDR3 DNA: TGTGCCAGCAGCCCCCGAACAGGGTACACCGGGGAGCTGTTTTTT